These 16 T cell receptor beta chains came from one sample sequenced in a study of CD8 T cells in ankylosing spondylitis. Whole-study results and caveats: Seemingly distinctive of ankylosing spondylitis blood was a TCR beta motif formed by eight highly homologous variants.

In TCRdb, the 5' RACE reads were re-called with MiXCR into one record per CDR3 protein. The top ten clones hold 12% to 15% of a sample with about 220,000 distinct CDR3 sequences, approximately 7.3% of them seen once. Their specific antigens are unknown. The sample taken for sequencing was blood, either unsorted or a sorted T cell fraction (not recorded which). The origin of the receptors is a male donor with ankylosing spondylitis.

This clonotype has at least ten counts. The chain uses TRBV7-8 and TRBJ1-2; D not resolved. This CDR3 region has 15 residues. Germline CDR1 reads SGHVS; CDR2 reads FQNEAQ. Trimming took 5 bases from V and 6 from J, leaving 19 bases between them. The CDR3: CASSPFIGPGNGYTF. The CDR3 DNA reads as TGTGCCAGCAGCCCTTTTATAGGCCCTGGGAATGGCTACACCTTC. The entire variable domain, with the rest obtained from reference TRBV7-8 and TRBJ1-2, is as follows: GAGVSQSPRYKVAKRGQDVALRCDPISGHVSLFWYQQALGQGPEFLTYFQNEAQLDKSGLPSDRFFAERPEGSVSTLKIQRTQQEDSAVYLCASSPFIGPGNGYTFGSGTRLTVV.

The genes are TRBV20-1 and TRBJ2-7, with 9 bases lining up with TRBD1. V lost 0 bases, J lost 5 bases, and 5 bases stayed unmatched. Germline loops: CDR1 DFQATT, CDR2 SNEGSKA (reference sequence). CDR3 size: 14 residues. The CDR3 loop reads CSAREGTGWDEQYF. DNA for the CDR3: TGCAGTGCTAGAGAGGGGACAGGGTGGGACGAGCAGTACTTC.

This clonotype was found many times. This CDR3 is CASSQPGLNTEAFF. The CDR3 nucleotides read TGTGCCAGCAGCCAACCCGGACTGAACACTGAAGCTTTCTTT. The rearrangement uses TRBV4-2 and TRBJ1-1; D not certain. Germline V gene lookup returns CDR1 LGHNA and CDR2 YNFKEQ. This CDR3 has 14 residues. Trimming took 2 bases from V and 0 from J, leaving 7 bases between them.

This clonotype came up many times. This chain uses TRBV10-2 with TRBJ2-7; 12 positions agree with TRBD1. Germline V lookup: CDR1 WSHSY, CDR2 SAAADI. V shed 2 bases and J 5 bases; nucleotides not matched to a gene: 10. There are 17 residues in the CDR3. CDR3 sequence (DNA): TGCGCCAGCAGTGAGCCCGGCGGGGACAGGGGGCTCCACGAGCAGTACTTC. Its translation: CASSEPGGDRGLHEQYF.

Many counts were recorded for this clonotype. The genes are TRBV4-3 and TRBJ1-6, with a tentative D call TRBD1 (6 bases). In germline, CDR1 is LGHNA, CDR2 YSLEER. V shed 4 bases and J shed 7 bases, with 14 bases lying between them. The CDR3 is 15 amino acids. The CDR3: CASSPARTENSPLHF. As DNA, the CDR3 is TGCGCCAGCAGCCCCGCCCGGACAGAAAATTCACCCCTCCACTTT.

The rearrangement links TRBV27 to TRBJ2-3; D ambiguous. Germline V gene sequence: CDR1 MNHEY, CDR2 SMNVEV (reference sequence). The CDR3 totals 15 residues. V was shortened by 5 bases and J by 4 bases, with 16 bases between the two germline ends. The CDR3 coding sequence is TGTGCCAGCAGTCCCGAGGTCCGCCTTGCAGATACGCAGTATTTT. Its translation: CASSPEVRLADTQYF.

At least ten counts were recorded for this clonotype. V gene TRBV5-1 combines with J gene TRBJ1-1; the D is unclear. The germline V gene encodes CDR1 SGHRS and CDR2 YFSETQ. This CDR3 has 13 amino acids. Trimming removed 4 bases at V and 4 bases at J, with 11 bases between. The CDR3 here is CASSVGLRTEAFF. In DNA, the CDR3 is TGCGCCAGCAGCGTCGGACTGCGCACTGAAGCTTTCTTT.

This clonotype was seen repeatedly, ten times or more. The chain carries TRBV27 and TRBJ2-7; 10 nucleotides agree with TRBD2. The CDR3 has 17 amino acids. The V segment lost 1 base and the J segment 1 base; nucleotides outside the gene matches: 7. CDR1 and CDR2 from the germline V gene are MNHEY and SMNVEV (reference sequence). The CDR3 sequence: CASSLFGTSEISYEQYF. DNA of the CDR3: TGTGCCAGCAGTTTATTTGGGACTAGCGAGATATCCTACGAGCAGTACTTC.

This clonotype was picked up a small number of times. The chain is built from TRBV5-8 and TRBJ2-1, with TRBD1 matching 10 bases. The CDR3 has 16 residues. Per the germline V gene, CDR1 is SGHTS and CDR2 is YDEGEE. Trimming at V came to 5 bases and at J to 7 bases, leaving 12 bases not matched to a gene. CDR3 loop: CASSPERDRGLNEQFF. CDR3 DNA sequence: TGTGCCAGCAGTCCCGAAAGGGACAGGGGTTTGAATGAGCAGTTCTTC.

This clonotype was detected ten times or more. The chain combines TRBV7-9 with TRBJ2-7, with D uncertain. Germline lookup yields CDR1 SEHNR and CDR2 FQNEAQ (reference sequence). Between the trimmed V and J ends, which lost 2 bases and 2 bases, there was a span of 13 bases. The CDR3 length is 15 residues. CDR3 in DNA: TGTGCCAGCAGCTTAAAAATGGGCGAAACCTACGAGCAGTACTTC. It is translated as CASSLKMGETYEQYF.

This clonotype was counted many times. The chain joins TRBV20-1 to TRBJ1-2, with a tentative D call TRBD1 (6 bases). The CDR3 has 12 residues. Germline V lookup: CDR1 DFQATT, CDR2 SNEGSKA (reference sequence). V was clipped by 6 bases and J by 0 bases, with 8 bases between them. The CDR3 loop reads CSATGSNYGYTF. Here the CDR3 DNA reads TGCAGTGCCACAGGGTCTAACTATGGCTACACCTTC.

The chain uses TRBV12-3 or TRBV12-4 and TRBJ2-1, with D possibly called TRBD1 or TRBD2 (5 bases each). The CDR3 runs 15 residues. Trimming cost V 5 bases and J 2 bases, with 13 bases left between them. The CDR3 nucleotides read TGTGCCAGCAGTAGTAGCCCGGGGCCCTACAATGAGCAGTTCTTC. Encoded protein: CASSSSPGPYNEQFF.

This clonotype was detected many times. The chain employs TRBV20-1 and TRBJ2-3; D is tentatively TRBD1 or TRBD2 (5 bases each). Trimming stripped 1 base from V and 6 bases from J, with 14 bases between. The CDR3 runs to 14 residues. Per germline, CDR1 DFQATT and CDR2 SNEGSKA (reference sequence). The CDR3 nucleotides read TGCAGTGCTAGAGTCTCGGGGCAGAGGGATACGCAGTATTTT. As protein: CSARVSGQRDTQYF.

This clonotype was detected many times. J is TRBJ2-1 and V is TRBV7-2; perhaps TRBD1 as D (5 bases). With 3 bases removed from V and 8 bases from J, the gap between germline ends came to 11 bases. Germline V gene sequence: CDR1 SGHTA, CDR2 FQGNSA. This CDR3 spans 13 amino acids. CDR3 sequence reads: CASSFFWGDEQFF. The CDR3 DNA is TGTGCCAGCAGCTTCTTTTGGGGCGATGAGCAGTTCTTC.

A few counts support this clonotype. This chain uses TRBV15 with TRBJ2-5; D is possibly TRBD2 (6 bases). This CDR3 spans 16 amino acids. Trimming left V 1 base short and J 5 bases short, with 17 bases between. Per the germline V gene, CDR1 is LNHNV and CDR2 is YYDKDF (reference sequence). The CDR3 DNA sequence: TGTGCCACCAGCAGAGTGACTGGGGGGTTCGGGGAGACCCAGTACTTC. Amino acids: CATSRVTGGFGETQYF.

The chain carries TRBV12-3 or TRBV12-4 and TRBJ2-1; a weak D match, TRBD2 (7 bases). The CDR3 runs to 15 residues. V was cut by 6 bases and J by 8 bases, with 20 bases left in between. CDR3 coding DNA: TGTGCCAGCAGGGGGAGGGGGGGGCCAGGGGATGAGCAGTTCTTC. Residues: CASRGRGGPGDEQFF.